Given below is one T cell receptor (beta chain) in context. The antigen remains unidentified. These data are taken from a study of T cells after posttransplantation cyclophosphamide. Study conclusions and caveats: TRB overlap between skin or GI tissue T cells and blood was limited. Recipient CMV seropositivity and CMV reactivation strongly tracked TRB clonality. Later post-transplant blood repertoires were often dominated by donor CD8+ memory clones.

Germline V gene data show CDR1 as SGHNT and CDR2 as YYREEE (reference sequence). The CDR3 totals 15 residues. The V segment lost 2 bases and the J segment 8 bases; nucleotides outside the gene matches: 7. The assay was immunoSEQ multiplex PCR, and TCRdb's table has in-frame clones only and misses some. Here the sample spans 16,000 or so clones, roughly 85% being singletons. Sampled 1 year posttransplant, controls received myeloablative marrow transplants, methotrexate and a calcineurin inhibitor. The gene calls are TRBV5-4 and TRBJ1-2; 12 bases agree with TRBD1. The receptor comes from a female patient aged 18-30 years who received an allogeneic stem cell transplant from an unrelated donor, was CMV-positive, and had acute and chronic GVHD. Among the T cells, some may be from the graft donor. The sample here was PBMCs, taken after allogeneic stem cell transplant with calcineurin inhibitor and methotrexate. This CDR3 reads CASSFPGQGAGGYTF. The CDR3 nucleotides read TGTGCCAGCAGCTTCCCGGGACAGGGGGCGGGAGGCTACACCTTC.